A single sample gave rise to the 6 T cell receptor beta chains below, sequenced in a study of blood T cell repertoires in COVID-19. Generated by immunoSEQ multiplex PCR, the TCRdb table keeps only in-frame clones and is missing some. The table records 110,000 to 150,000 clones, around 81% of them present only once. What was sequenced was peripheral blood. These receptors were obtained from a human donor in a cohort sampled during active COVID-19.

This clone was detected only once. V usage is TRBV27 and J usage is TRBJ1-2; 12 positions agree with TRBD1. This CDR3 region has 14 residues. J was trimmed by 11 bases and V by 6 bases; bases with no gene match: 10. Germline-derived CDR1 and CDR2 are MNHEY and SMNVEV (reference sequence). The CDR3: CASRPTGTGGGYTF. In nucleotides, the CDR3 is TGTGCCAGCAGGCCGACAGGGACAGGGGGCGGGTACACCTTC.

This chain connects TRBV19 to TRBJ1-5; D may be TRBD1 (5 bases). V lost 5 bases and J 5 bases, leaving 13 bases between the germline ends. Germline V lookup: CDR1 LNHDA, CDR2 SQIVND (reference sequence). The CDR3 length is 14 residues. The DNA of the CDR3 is TGTGCCAGTAGTTGGCAGACGGGGGATCAGCCCCAGCATTTT. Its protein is CASSWQTGDQPQHF.

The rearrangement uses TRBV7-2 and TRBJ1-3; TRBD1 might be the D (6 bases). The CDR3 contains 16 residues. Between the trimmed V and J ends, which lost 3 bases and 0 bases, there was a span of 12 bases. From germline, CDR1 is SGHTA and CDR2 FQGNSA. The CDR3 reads CASSFGTPISGNTIYF. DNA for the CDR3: TGTGCCAGCAGCTTTGGGACACCCATCTCTGGAAACACCATATATTTT.

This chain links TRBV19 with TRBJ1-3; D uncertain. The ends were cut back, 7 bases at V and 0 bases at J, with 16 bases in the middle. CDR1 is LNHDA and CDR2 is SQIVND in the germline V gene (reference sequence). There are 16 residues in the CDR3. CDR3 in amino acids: CASIPKADYSGNTIYF. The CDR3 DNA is TGTGCCAGTATCCCTAAAGCCGACTACTCTGGAAACACCATATATTTT. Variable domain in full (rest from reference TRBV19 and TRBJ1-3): DGGITQSPKYLFRKEGQNVTLSCEQNLNHDAMYWYRQDPGQGLRLIYYSQIVNDFQKGDIAEGYSVSREKKESFPLTVTSAQKNPTAFYLCASIPKADYSGNTIYFGEGSWLTVV.

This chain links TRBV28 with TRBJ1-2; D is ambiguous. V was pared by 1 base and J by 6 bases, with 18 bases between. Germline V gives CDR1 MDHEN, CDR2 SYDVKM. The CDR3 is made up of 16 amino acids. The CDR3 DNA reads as TGTGCCAGCAGTTTATATGCCCGCGGACGGCGGGATGGCTACACCTTC. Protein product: CASSLYARGRRDGYTF.

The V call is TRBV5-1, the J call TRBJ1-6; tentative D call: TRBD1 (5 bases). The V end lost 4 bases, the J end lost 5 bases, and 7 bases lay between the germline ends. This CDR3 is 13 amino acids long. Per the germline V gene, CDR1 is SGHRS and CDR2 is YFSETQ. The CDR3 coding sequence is TGCGCCAGCAGCGTAGGGGATAATTCACCCCTCCACTTT. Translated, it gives CASSVGDNSPLHF.